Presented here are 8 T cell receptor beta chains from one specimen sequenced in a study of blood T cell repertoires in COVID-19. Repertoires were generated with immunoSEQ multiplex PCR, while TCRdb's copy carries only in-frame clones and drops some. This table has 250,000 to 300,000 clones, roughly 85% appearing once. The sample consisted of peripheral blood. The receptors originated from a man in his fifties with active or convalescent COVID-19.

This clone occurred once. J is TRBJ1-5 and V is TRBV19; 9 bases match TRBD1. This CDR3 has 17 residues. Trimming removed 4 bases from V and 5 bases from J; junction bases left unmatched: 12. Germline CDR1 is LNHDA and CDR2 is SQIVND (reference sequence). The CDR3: CASSKGQGVRKDQPQHF. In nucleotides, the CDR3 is TGTGCCAGTAGTAAGGGACAGGGCGTCAGGAAGGATCAGCCCCAGCATTTT.

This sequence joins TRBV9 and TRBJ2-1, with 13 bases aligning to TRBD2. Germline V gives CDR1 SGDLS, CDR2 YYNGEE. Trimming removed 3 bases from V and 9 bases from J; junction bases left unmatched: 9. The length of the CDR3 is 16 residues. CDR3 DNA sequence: TGTGCCAGCAGCGCTTATCGGACTAGCGGGAGCGGTGAGCAGTTCTTC. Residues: CASSAYRTSGSGEQFF.

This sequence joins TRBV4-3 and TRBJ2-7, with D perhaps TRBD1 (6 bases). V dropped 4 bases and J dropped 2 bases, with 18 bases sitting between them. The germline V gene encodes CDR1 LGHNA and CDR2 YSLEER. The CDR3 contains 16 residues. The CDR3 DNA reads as TGCGCCAGCAGCCTCCTCCCGGACAGCGAGGCCTACGAGCAGTACTTC. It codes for CASSLLPDSEAYEQYF.

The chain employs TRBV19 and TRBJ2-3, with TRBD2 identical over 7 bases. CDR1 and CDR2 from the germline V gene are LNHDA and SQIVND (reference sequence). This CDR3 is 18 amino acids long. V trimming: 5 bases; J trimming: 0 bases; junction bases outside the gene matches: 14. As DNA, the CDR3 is TGTGCCAGTAGTTCCTCCCCACCGGGACTACGGAGCACAGATACGCAGTATTTT. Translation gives CASSSSPPGLRSTDTQYF.

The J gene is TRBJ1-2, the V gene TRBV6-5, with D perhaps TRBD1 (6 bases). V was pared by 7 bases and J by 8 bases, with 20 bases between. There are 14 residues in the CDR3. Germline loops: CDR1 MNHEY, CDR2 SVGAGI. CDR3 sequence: CASTGQRPKQGYTF. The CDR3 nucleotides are TGTGCCAGCACCGGACAGAGACCGAAGCAGGGCTACACCTTC.

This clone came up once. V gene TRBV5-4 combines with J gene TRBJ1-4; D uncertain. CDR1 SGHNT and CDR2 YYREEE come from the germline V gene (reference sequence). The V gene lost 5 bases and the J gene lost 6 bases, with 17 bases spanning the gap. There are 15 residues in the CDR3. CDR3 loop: CASSPGGLADEKLFF. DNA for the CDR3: TGTGCCAGCAGTCCGGGAGGTCTCGCGGATGAAAAACTGTTTTTT.

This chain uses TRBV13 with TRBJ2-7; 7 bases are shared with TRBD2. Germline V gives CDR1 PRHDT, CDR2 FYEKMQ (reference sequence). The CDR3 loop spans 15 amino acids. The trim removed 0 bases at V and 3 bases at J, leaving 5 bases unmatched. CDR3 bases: TGTGCCAGCAGCTTAGGCCCAGCGGGGAACTACGAGCAGTACTTC. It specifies CASSLGPAGNYEQYF.

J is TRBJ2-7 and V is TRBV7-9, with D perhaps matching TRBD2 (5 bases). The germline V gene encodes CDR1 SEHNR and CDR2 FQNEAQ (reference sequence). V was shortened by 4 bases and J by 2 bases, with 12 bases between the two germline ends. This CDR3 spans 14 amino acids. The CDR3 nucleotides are TGTGCCAGCAGCTCTACACGGGATGCCTACGAGCAGTACTTC. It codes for CASSSTRDAYEQYF.